This T cell receptor (beta chain) emerged from a study of blood T cell repertoires in COVID-19. Background on the study: The United States, Italy and Spain provided the acute and convalescent COVID-19 samples. Sample material is recorded as cDNA or gDNA derived from T cells, B-cell-depleted T cells, or PBMCs.

Original handling: Amplified reference gene primers provided the basis for estimating nucleated cell counts. Only in-frame clones appear in the TCRdb table, and some are missing; sequencing was by immunoSEQ multiplex PCR. The DNA gave D and trimming, while V, J and clone size come from that table. Here the sample spans 150,000 to 170,000 clones, roughly four fifths being singletons. The length of the CDR3 is 18 residues. The V gene's germline CDR1 is GTSNPN and CDR2 SVGIG (reference sequence). Between the trimmed V and J ends, which lost 1 base and 0 bases, there was a span of 18 bases. The sequencing sample was made of peripheral blood. This TCR came from an elderly woman with acute or convalescent COVID-19. The chain has TRBV30 and TRBJ1-4; no firm D call. CDR3 DNA: TGTGCCTGGAGTGGAAGGGCCCCGCGCGGGTCAACTAATGAAAAACTGTTTTTT. Amino acid sequence: CAWSGRAPRGSTNEKLFF.